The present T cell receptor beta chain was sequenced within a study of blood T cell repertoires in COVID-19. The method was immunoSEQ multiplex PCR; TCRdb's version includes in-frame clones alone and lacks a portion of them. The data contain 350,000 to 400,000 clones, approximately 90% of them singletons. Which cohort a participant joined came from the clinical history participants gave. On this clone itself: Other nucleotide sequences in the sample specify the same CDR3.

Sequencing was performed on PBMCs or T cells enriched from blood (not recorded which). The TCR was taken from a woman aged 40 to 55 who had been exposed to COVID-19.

CDR3 protein: CASSRQGNTEAFF. The CDR3 nucleotides read TGTGCCAGCAGCAGACAGGGGAACACTGAAGCTTTCTTT. The chain carries TRBV7-3 and TRBJ1-1; 7 bases are shared with TRBD1. The CDR3 is made up of 13 amino acids. Germline CDR1 and CDR2: SGHTA and FQGTGA. The ends lost 5 bases at V and 1 base at J; junction bases unmatched: 1.